Each of the 5 T cell receptor beta chains below was sequenced from the same sample in a study of identical twins. TCRdb re-called the 5' RACE reads with MiXCR, one entry per CDR3 protein. The table records 650,000 to 800,000 distinct CDR3 sequences, around 8.6% of them present only once. This same sample was also part of a study on yellow fever vaccine responses in identical twins.

Sequencing was carried out using PBMCs. The receptors here all came from a woman aged 18-29 years in good health.

This clonotype occurred many times. J is TRBJ2-7 and V is TRBV20-1; 7 bases agree with TRBD1. The CDR3 is made up of 12 amino acids. Germline V gene lookup returns CDR1 DFQATT and CDR2 SNEGSKA (reference sequence). With 3 bases clipped from V and 5 bases from J, the junction kept 4 bases outside the gene matches. CDR3 DNA: TGCAGTGCTAGCGACAGGGATGACGAGCAGTACTTC. Translating it yields CSASDRDDEQYF.

This clonotype was found a few times. The CDR3, as DNA: TGTGCCAGCAGCCAAGGGCCGTCAGGGGCAGGAAAGACCCAGTACTTC. Translation: CASSQGPSGAGKTQYF. V is TRBV3-1 and J is TRBJ2-5, with D maybe TRBD1 (6 bases). Per the germline V gene, CDR1 is LGHDT and CDR2 is YNNKEL (reference sequence). V dropped 1 base and J dropped 6 bases, with 18 bases sitting between them. The CDR3 is made up of 16 amino acids.

In its sample, this clonotype was seen many times. The chain carries TRBV27 and TRBJ1-5, with unresolved D. Trimming pared 5 bases from V and 5 bases from J, leaving 10 bases between. Germline V gives CDR1 MNHEY, CDR2 SMNVEV (reference sequence). The CDR3 contains 13 residues. CDR3 in amino acids: CASSLDLDQPQHF. Written as DNA, the CDR3 is TGTGCCAGCAGTCTGGACCTTGATCAGCCCCAGCATTTT.

This clonotype was counted a few times. V and J are TRBV27 and TRBJ2-7; D may match TRBD1 or TRBD2 (5 bases each). This CDR3 has 11 amino acids. Germline V gives CDR1 MNHEY, CDR2 SMNVEV (reference sequence). Trimming pared 10 bases from V and 3 bases from J, leaving 10 bases between. The CDR3 DNA follows: TGTGCCACCCGGGACGGCTACGAGCAGTACTTC. This codes for CATRDGYEQYF.

This clonotype has a handful of counts. The rearrangement links TRBV20-1 to TRBJ1-4, with D unclear. The CDR3 is 14 amino acids. Deletions cut 0 bases from V and 2 bases from J, with 7 bases between. Germline V gene data show CDR1 as DFQATT and CDR2 as SNEGSKA (reference sequence). CDR3 protein: CSARDGGTNEKLFF. The CDR3 region has the DNA TGCAGTGCTAGAGATGGTGGGACTAATGAAAAACTGTTTTTT.